The 27 T cell receptor beta chains listed next were all sequenced from one sample in a study of early T cells in non-severe SARS-CoV-2 infection. TCRdb used MiXCR to reprocess the 5' RACE reads, holding one entry per CDR3 protein. The sample carries approximately 50,000 distinct CDR3 sequences, under 8.5% recorded once. Sequencing was done on a sample of whole blood. These receptors came from an adult who was a healthcare worker with PCR-confirmed SARS-CoV-2 infection or an uninfected control (not recorded which).

This chain links TRBV5-1 with TRBJ2-3, with 7 nucleotides matching TRBD1. The V gene end was trimmed by 6 bases and the J gene end by 2 bases; junction bases not matched to a gene: 9. The germline V gene has CDR1 SGHRS and CDR2 YFSETQ. There are 15 residues in the CDR3. The CDR3 coding sequence is TGCGCCAGCACCCGACAGGGCTCGTTCACAGATACGCAGTATTTT. Amino acid sequence: CASTRQGSFTDTQYF.

The rearrangement joins TRBV20-1 to TRBJ2-1; 9 bases align to TRBD2. The CDR3 totals 16 residues. The J segment lost 9 bases and the V segment lost 0 bases, leaving 12 bases of the junction unmatched. Germline V gene lookup returns CDR1 DFQATT and CDR2 SNEGSKA (reference sequence). Here the CDR3 DNA reads TGCAGTGCTAGAGATTTCCAGCGGGGGGTAGGAAGTGAGCAGTTCTTC. This encodes CSARDFQRGVGSEQFF.

The genes are TRBV11-2 and TRBJ2-1; D not resolved. CDR1 SGHAT and CDR2 FQNNGV come from the germline V gene. Between the trimmed V and J ends, which lost 1 base and 0 bases, there was a span of 4 bases. The CDR3 extends over 14 amino acids. DNA of the CDR3: TGTGCCAGCAGCTTAGTTAGCTCCTACAATGAGCAGTTCTTC. It yields the protein CASSLVSSYNEQFF. Using reference TRBV11-2 and TRBJ2-1 for the parts outside the CDR3, the full variable domain is EAGVAQSPRYKIIEKRQSVAFWCNPISGHATLYWYQQILGQGPKLLIQFQNNGVVDDSQLPKDRFSAERLKGVDSTLKIQPAKLEDSAVYLCASSLVSSYNEQFFGPGTRLTVL.

This clonotype was seen many times. The chain recombines TRBV5-5 with TRBJ1-5; D unresolved. This CDR3 region has 15 residues. V shed 1 base and J shed 0 bases, with 8 bases lying between them. Germline CDR1 and CDR2: SGHKS and YYEKEE (reference sequence). CDR3 bases: TGTGCCAGCAGCTTGTCGTTTAATAGCAATCAGCCCCAGCATTTT. Its translation is CASSLSFNSNQPQHF.

This clonotype has just a few counts. CDR3 loop: CASSTAGSTDTQYF. In DNA form, the CDR3 reads TGTGCCAGCTCAACGGCGGGTTCCACAGATACGCAGTATTTT. The chain carries TRBV18 and TRBJ2-3; D is possibly TRBD2 (5 bases). V lost 5 bases, J lost 2 bases, and 11 bases lay in between. In germline, CDR1 is KGHSH, CDR2 LQKENI. This CDR3 contains 14 residues.

This clonotype was seen many times. The rearrangement uses TRBV7-2 and TRBJ2-3; D gene uncertain. Germline V CDR1 and CDR2: SGHTA, FQGNSA. V was cut by 3 bases and J by 1 base, with 8 bases left in between. The CDR3 length is 14 residues. In DNA, the CDR3 is TGTGCCAGCAGCTTTTTTCTAGGCACAGATACGCAGTATTTT. Amino acids: CASSFFLGTDTQYF.

This clonotype turned up a few times. This chain connects TRBV29-1 to TRBJ2-1, with TRBD1 as a possible D gene (6 bases). Germline CDR1 is SQVTM and CDR2 is ANQGSEA. CDR3 length: 11 amino acids. V shed 7 bases and J shed 6 bases, with 10 bases lying between them. The CDR3 DNA is TGCAGCGCCGGACAGCGCAATGAGCAGTTCTTC. It encodes CSAGQRNEQFF.

CDR3 bases: TGTGCCAGCAATGCCGGGACAGGGGGCTTGGAGACCCAGTACTTC. Its translation is CASNAGTGGLETQYF. V and J are TRBV28 and TRBJ2-5; 12 positions agree with TRBD1. This CDR3 spans 15 amino acids. Germline CDR1 and CDR2: MDHEN and SYDVKM. After removal of 7 bases from V and 5 bases from J, the junction contained 8 bases not matched to a gene.

The CDR3 sequence: CASSPERRNTGELFF. In DNA, the CDR3 is TGTGCCAGCAGCCCTGAGAGGCGAAACACCGGGGAGCTGTTTTTT. This chain uses TRBV11-2 with TRBJ2-2, with D uncertain. From germline, CDR1 is SGHAT and CDR2 FQNNGV. V dropped 5 bases and J dropped 2 bases, with 12 bases sitting between them. The CDR3 consists of 15 residues.

The V call is TRBV6-1, the J call TRBJ1-5; TRBD1 aligns across 9 bases. CDR1 and CDR2 (germline): MNHNS, SASEGT. V was clipped by 6 bases and J by 7 bases; unmatched bases: 10. CDR3 size: 15 residues. CDR3 sequence (DNA): TGTGCCAGCAGCGCCAGGACAGGGGCCGGCCAGCCCCAGCATTTT. Translating gives CASSARTGAGQPQHF.

The chain combines TRBV3-1 with TRBJ1-1, with a possible D match to TRBD1 (6 bases). Trimming stripped 2 bases from V and 11 bases from J, with 21 bases between. CDR1 is LGHDT and CDR2 is YNNKEL in the germline V gene (reference sequence). The CDR3 is 15 residues long. The CDR3 nucleotides are TGTGCCAGCAGCCAACACCGCGCGGGGGCGGACTTCGCTTTCTTT. Protein product: CASSQHRAGADFAFF. Supplemented by reference TRBV3-1 and TRBJ1-1, the full variable domain reads DTAVSQTPKYLVTQMGNDKSIKCEQNLGHDTMYWYKQDSKKFLKIMFSYNNKELIINETVPNRFSPKSPDKAHLNLHINSLELGDSAVYFCASSQHRAGADFAFFGQGTRLTVV.

Only a few counts were recorded for this clonotype. This sequence joins TRBV12-3 or TRBV12-4 and TRBJ1-5; D is unresolved. V gave up 2 bases and J gave up 9 bases, with 14 bases separating them. The CDR3 has 14 residues. CDR3 DNA: TGTGCCAGCAGTTTATCCCCTAGCCTTCGGCCCCAGCATTTT. Translation gives CASSLSPSLRPQHF.

This clonotype was observed at least ten times. The V and J genes are TRBV20-1 and TRBJ1-5; D uncertain. The CDR3 is 14 amino acids. V was trimmed by 2 bases and J by 4 bases, leaving 12 bases between them. Germline CDR1 and CDR2: DFQATT and SNEGSKA (reference sequence). CDR3 in amino acids: CSARKGGGNQPQHF. CDR3 DNA sequence: TGCAGTGCTAGAAAGGGAGGTGGAAATCAGCCCCAGCATTTT.

A single count supports this clonotype. The chain has TRBV5-1 and TRBJ2-7, with TRBD2 identical over 11 bases. This CDR3 is built from 14 residues. The germline V gene encodes CDR1 SGHRS and CDR2 YFSETQ. The V gene end was trimmed by 4 bases and the J gene end by 6 bases; junction bases not matched to a gene: 6. Here the CDR3 reads CASSGTGTSGEQYF. The CDR3 coding sequence is TGCGCCAGCAGCGGGACCGGGACTAGCGGCGAGCAGTACTTC.

This clonotype was counted many times. The CDR3 region is CASSRDWNEQFF. The CDR3, as DNA: TGTGCCAGCAGCCGGGACTGGAATGAGCAGTTCTTC. J is TRBJ2-1 and V is TRBV14, with D tentatively TRBD2 (6 bases). Trimming took off 4 bases at V and 7 bases at J, with 8 bases between the two ends. Germline V gene data show CDR1 as SGHDN and CDR2 as FVKESK. CDR3 length: 12 amino acids.

This chain uses TRBV20-1 with TRBJ2-6; D might be TRBD2 (5 bases). CDR1 and CDR2 (germline): DFQATT, SNEGSKA (reference sequence). The V gene lost 6 bases and the J gene lost 2 bases, with 8 bases spanning the gap. CDR3 size: 13 residues. CDR3 nucleotide sequence: TGCAGTGCAGGACTGGCTGGGGCCAACGTCCTGACTTTC. Protein product: CSAGLAGANVLTF.

The table lists this clonotype with many counts. CDR3 sequence: CASSPTGGYGYTF. The CDR3 DNA sequence: TGTGCCAGCAGCCCGACAGGGGGCTATGGCTACACCTTC. The V gene is TRBV6-5, the J gene TRBJ1-2; 9 nucleotides agree with TRBD1. J lost 4 bases, V lost 6 bases, and 3 bases had no gene match. The germline gives CDR1 MNHEY, CDR2 SVGAGI. CDR3 length equals 13 residues.

The chain has TRBV12-3 or TRBV12-4 and TRBJ2-1; D is perhaps TRBD2 (6 bases). The length of the CDR3 is 14 residues. Between the trimmed V and J ends, which lost 6 bases and 7 bases, there was a span of 16 bases. CDR3 nucleotides: TGTGCCAGCAGCTCGGGACTCACGCTAAATGAGCAGTTCTTC. This codes for CASSSGLTLNEQFF.

The chain is built from TRBV28 and TRBJ1-6, with no clear D. Trimming removed 4 bases at V and 6 bases at J, with 16 bases between. Per the germline V gene, CDR1 is MDHEN and CDR2 is SYDVKM. This CDR3 has 16 amino acids. The CDR3, as DNA: TGTGCCAGCAGTTCTGTTTCGGCAGGAGCTAATTCACCCCTCCACTTT. The encoded protein is CASSSVSAGANSPLHF.

In this sample, this clonotype turned up many times. V is TRBV11-2 and J is TRBJ2-7; D tentatively fits TRBD1 or TRBD2 (5 bases each). This CDR3 is built from 14 residues. Germline V gene lookup returns CDR1 SGHAT and CDR2 FQNNGV. Trimming removed 3 bases at V and 7 bases at J, with 16 bases between. The CDR3 DNA sequence: TGTGCCAGCAGCTTGTTGTTCCGGGACGTTGAGCAGTACTTC. Protein product: CASSLLFRDVEQYF. Looking up the rest from reference TRBV11-2 and TRBJ2-7 gives the full variable domain: EAGVAQSPRYKIIEKRQSVAFWCNPISGHATLYWYQQILGQGPKLLIQFQNNGVVDDSQLPKDRFSAERLKGVDSTLKIQPAKLEDSAVYLCASSLLFRDVEQYFGPGTRLTVT.

This clonotype was counted only a few times. The chain couples TRBV29-1 to TRBJ2-7; the D gene is possibly TRBD1 (5 bases). This CDR3 is built from 13 residues. Per the germline V gene, CDR1 is SQVTM and CDR2 is ANQGSEA. The germline V and J ends were trimmed by 5 bases and 3 bases, with 14 bases remaining between them. CDR3 region: CSVSRAEGYEQYF. The CDR3 bases are TGCAGCGTTAGCAGGGCTGAAGGCTACGAGCAGTACTTC.

This clonotype was counted at least ten times. V usage is TRBV12-3 or TRBV12-4 and J usage is TRBJ1-1; the D is unclear. The CDR3 sequence is 13 residues long. V was trimmed by 7 bases and J by 4 bases, leaving 13 bases between them. Here the CDR3 reads CASITPSFTEAFF. CDR3 bases: TGTGCCAGCATAACACCCAGCTTCACTGAAGCTTTCTTT.

The sample holds a few counts of this clonotype. The chain carries TRBV14 and TRBJ2-5, with D possibly called TRBD1 or TRBD2 (6 bases each). Germline V gene lookup returns CDR1 SGHDN and CDR2 FVKESK. Trimming stripped 0 bases from V and 1 base from J, with 12 bases between. The CDR3 sequence is 16 residues long. CDR3 nucleotides: TGTGCCAGCAGCCAAGATTTAGGGGGGACCCAAGAGACCCAGTACTTC. It yields the protein CASSQDLGGTQETQYF.

This clonotype was counted a few times. V gene TRBV4-1 combines with J gene TRBJ1-3, with D tentatively TRBD1 (6 bases). This CDR3 contains 18 residues. Germline CDR1 MGHRA, CDR2 YSYEKL. Trimming took off 0 bases at V and 0 bases at J, with 15 bases between the two ends. Here the CDR3 reads CASSQDSSRGSSGNTIYF. The CDR3 DNA follows: TGCGCCAGCAGCCAAGATTCGAGCAGGGGAAGCTCTGGAAACACCATATATTTT.

The chain combines TRBV27 with TRBJ2-7; 7 bases line up with TRBD1. The germline gives CDR1 MNHEY, CDR2 SMNVEV (reference sequence). The length of the CDR3 is 16 residues. V trimming: 3 bases; J trimming: 3 bases; junction bases outside the gene matches: 11. The chain's CDR3 is CASSFGGQVSFYEQYF. The CDR3 DNA follows: TGTGCCAGCAGTTTCGGCGGACAGGTTTCTTTCTACGAGCAGTACTTC.

The rearrangement joins TRBV27 to TRBJ2-3; D gene ambiguous. CDR1 and CDR2 (germline): MNHEY, SMNVEV (reference sequence). Trimming took off 0 bases at V and 3 bases at J, with 4 bases between the two ends. The CDR3 is 13 residues long. The CDR3 reads CASSLSRTDTQYF. Written as DNA, the CDR3 is TGTGCCAGCAGTTTATCTCGGACAGATACGCAGTATTTT.

The chain joins TRBV3-1 to TRBJ2-1; D may be TRBD1 or TRBD2 (5 bases each). The CDR3 covers 17 residues. Germline values: CDR1 LGHDT, CDR2 YNNKEL (reference sequence). The V end lost 2 bases, the J end lost 0 bases, and 14 bases lay between the germline ends. This chain's CDR3 is CASSQLRGGSSYNEQFF. CDR3 bases: TGTGCCAGCAGCCAACTACGGGGCGGCAGCTCCTACAATGAGCAGTTCTTC.